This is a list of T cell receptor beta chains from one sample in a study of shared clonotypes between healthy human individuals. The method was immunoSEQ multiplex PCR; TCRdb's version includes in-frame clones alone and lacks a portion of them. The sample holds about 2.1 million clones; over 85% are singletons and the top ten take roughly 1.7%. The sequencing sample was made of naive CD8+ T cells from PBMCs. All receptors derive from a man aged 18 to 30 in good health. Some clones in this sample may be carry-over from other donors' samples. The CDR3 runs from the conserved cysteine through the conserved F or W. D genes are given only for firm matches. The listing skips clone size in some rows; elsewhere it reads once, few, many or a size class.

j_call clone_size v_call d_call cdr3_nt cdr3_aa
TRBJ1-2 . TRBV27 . TGTGCCAGCAGTACCCGACACGGAGCTAACTATGGCTACACCTTC CASSTRHGANYGYTF
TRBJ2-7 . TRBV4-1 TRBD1 TGCGCCAGCAGCCCCCGGGGACAGATTTACGAGCAGTACTTC CASSPRGQIYEQYF
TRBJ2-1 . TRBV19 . TGTGCCAGTAGTACGGGCCCAGCGTACAATGAGCAGTTCTTC CASSTGPAYNEQFF
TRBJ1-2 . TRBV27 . TGTGCCAGCACTAATAGACTGGGCGGTGGCTACACCTTC CASTNRLGGGYTF
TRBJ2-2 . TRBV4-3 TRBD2 TGCGCCAGCAGCCATCCACTAGCGGGCGGGGCCCCGAACACCGGGGAGCTGTTTTTT CASSHPLAGGAPNTGELFF
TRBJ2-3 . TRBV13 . TGTGCCAGCAGCCCCCCGGTCACAGATACGCAGTATTTT CASSPPVTDTQYF
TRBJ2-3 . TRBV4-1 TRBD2 TGCGCCAGCAGCCAAGGCCCTAGCCCGACTAGCGGGAGAGGACCAGATACGCAGTATTTT CASSQGPSPTSGRGPDTQYF
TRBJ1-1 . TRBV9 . TGTGCCAGCAGCCCCCACGGGGACCCCGAGACTGAAGCTTTCTTT CASSPHGDPETEAFF
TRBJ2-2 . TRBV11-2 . TGTGCCAGCAGCACACAGGGAATATTAAGCGCCGGGGAGCTGTTTTTT CASSTQGILSAGELFF
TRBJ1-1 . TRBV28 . TGTGCCAGCAGTAGGGGGGGTAGCACTGAAGCTTTCTTT CASSRGGSTEAFF
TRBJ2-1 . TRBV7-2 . TGTGCCAGCAGCCACCTCCTCGTTAGCGCGGACAATGAGCAGTTCTTC CASSHLLVSADNEQFF
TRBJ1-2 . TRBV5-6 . TGTGCCAGCAGCCTGGGGACCGCCGGCTACACCTTC CASSLGTAGYTF
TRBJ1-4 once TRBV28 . TGTGCCAGCAGTTTGGTAGGGGCTAATGAAAAACTGTTTTTT CASSLVGANEKLFF
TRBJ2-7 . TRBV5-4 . TGTGCCAGCAGCTTCAGGGGCTACGAGCAGTACTTC CASSFRGYEQYF
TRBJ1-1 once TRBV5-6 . TGTGCCAGCAGCCAGAAAGGAACTGAAGCTTTCTTT CASSQKGTEAFF
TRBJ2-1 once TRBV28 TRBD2 TGTGCCAGCAGTTCCCCCACTAGCGGGAGGCCAAATGAGCAGTTCTTC CASSSPTSGRPNEQFF
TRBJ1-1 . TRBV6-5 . TGTGCCAGCAACTCCCCCTTGGGCCCCCATAGCTTCTTT CASNSPLGPHSFF
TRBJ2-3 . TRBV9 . TGTGCCAGCAGCGCGGGGGCAGCTGATACGCAGTATTTT CASSAGAADTQYF
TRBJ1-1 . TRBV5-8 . TGTGCCAGCAGCTTGGGGACATGGGCCTCTATGGGTGAAGCTTTCTTT CASSLGTWASMGEAFF
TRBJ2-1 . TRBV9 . TGTGCCAGCAACGGGGCCCCGGGAAATGAGCAGTTCTTC CASNGAPGNEQFF
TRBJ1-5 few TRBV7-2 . TGTGCCAGCAGCTTAGTAGGAAGCAATCAGCCCCAGCATTTT CASSLVGSNQPQHF
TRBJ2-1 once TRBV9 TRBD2 TGTGCCAGCAGCGTAGAAGGGAGACTAGCGGGACAGCACAATGAGCAGTTCTTC CASSVEGRLAGQHNEQFF
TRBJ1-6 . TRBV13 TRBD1 TGTGCCAGCACACAGGGGACAGCTTCACCCCTCCACTTT CASTQGTASPLHF
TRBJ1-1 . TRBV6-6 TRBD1 TGTGCCAGCAGCGAACACCCGACAGGGCCTGAAGCTTTCTTT CASSEHPTGPEAFF
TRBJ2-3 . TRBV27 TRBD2 TGTGCCAGCAGACCGGGACTAGCGGACACAGATACGCAGTATTTT CASRPGLADTDTQYF
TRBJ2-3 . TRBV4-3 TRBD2 TGCGCCAGCAAGGCCTCTCTAGCGGGGGACACAGATACGCAGTATTTT CASKASLAGDTDTQYF
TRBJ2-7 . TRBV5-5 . TGTGCCAGCAGTGAACTGCGAGGGCGCTACGAGCAGTACTTC CASSELRGRYEQYF
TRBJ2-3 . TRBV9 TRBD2 TGTGCCAGCAGCGTAGACGGGAGGGGCACAGATACGCAGTATTTT CASSVDGRGTDTQYF
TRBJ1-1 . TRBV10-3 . TGTGCCATCACCCATGGGATCCCTGGGGGCAACACTGAAGCTTTCTTT CAITHGIPGGNTEAFF
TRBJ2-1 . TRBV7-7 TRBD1 TGTGCCAGCAGCTTGCGACAGGGAAGTGTACAGAATGAGCAGTTCTTC CASSLRQGSVQNEQFF
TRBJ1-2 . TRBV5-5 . TGTGCCAGCGGCGAATATCCAGGTTCTGGCTACACCTTC CASGEYPGSGYTF
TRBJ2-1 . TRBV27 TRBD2 TGTGCCAGCAGCAGACTAGCGGGAGGGGTCTACAATGAGCAGTTCTTC CASSRLAGGVYNEQFF
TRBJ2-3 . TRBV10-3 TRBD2 TGTGCCATCAGTGAGAGACTAGCGGTCTCGAACGATCACACAGATACGCAGTATTTT CAISERLAVSNDHTDTQYF
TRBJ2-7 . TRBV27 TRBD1 TGTGCCAGCGGTTTTAGGACAGGGGGCTCCTACGAGCAGTACTTC CASGFRTGGSYEQYF
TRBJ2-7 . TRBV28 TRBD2 TGTGCCAGCAAATTAAGGGGACTAGCCTACGAGCAGTACTTC CASKLRGLAYEQYF
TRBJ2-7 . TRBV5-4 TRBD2 TGTGCCAGCAGAGATGGGACTAGCGGCTACGAGCAGTACTTC CASRDGTSGYEQYF
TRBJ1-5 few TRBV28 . TGTGCCAGCAGCCTAACGCGGGGTTTGAGGCAGCCCCAGCATTTT CASSLTRGLRQPQHF
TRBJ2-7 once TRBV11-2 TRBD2 TGTGCCAGCAGTCGGCGGGAGAAGTTTTACGAGCAGTACTTC CASSRREKFYEQYF
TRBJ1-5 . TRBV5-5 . TGTGCCAGCAGCCCCCAGGCCAATCAGCCCCAGCATTTT CASSPQANQPQHF
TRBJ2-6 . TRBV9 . TGTGCCAGCAGCGAACACAGGAAAGGGGGGTCTGGGGCCAACGTCCTGACTTTC CASSEHRKGGSGANVLTF
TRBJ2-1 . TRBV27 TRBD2 TGTGCCAGCAGTTTAGCGACTAGCGGGGCTTACAATGAGCAGTTCTTC CASSLATSGAYNEQFF
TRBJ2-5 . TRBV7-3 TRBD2 TGTGCCAGCAGCCCCGGGGGGGGAGGCTGGGAGACCCAGTACTTC CASSPGGGGWETQYF
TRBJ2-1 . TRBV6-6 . TGTGCCAGCAGCCCCGGGTTCGCGTTGCACTACAATGAGCAGTTCTTC CASSPGFALHYNEQFF
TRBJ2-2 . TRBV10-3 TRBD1 TGTGCCATCAGCCACTGGGACAGGAGAAACACCGGGGAGCTGTTTTTT CAISHWDRRNTGELFF
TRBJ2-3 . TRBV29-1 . TGCAGCGTTGAAGATCCTACTACAGTATACAGCACAGATACGCAGTATTTT CSVEDPTTVYSTDTQYF
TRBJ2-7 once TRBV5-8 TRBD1 TGTGCCAGCAGCCCGCCGGACAGGACCAGCTCCTACGAGCAGTACTTC CASSPPDRTSSYEQYF
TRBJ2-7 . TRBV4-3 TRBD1 TGCGCCAGCAGCCTTATGACAGGGGGGACCTACGAGCAGTACTTC CASSLMTGGTYEQYF
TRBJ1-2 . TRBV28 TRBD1 TGTGCCAGCAGTGAACATACAGGGGGCGCTGGCTATGGCTACACCTTC CASSEHTGGAGYGYTF
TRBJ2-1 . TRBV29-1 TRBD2 TGCAGTTCTACCCCCGGGACTAGCGGGAGGGGGGCCTACAATGAGCAGTTCTTC CSSTPGTSGRGAYNEQFF